Each of the 18 T cell receptor beta chains below was sequenced from the same sample in a study of response to subunit inactivated influenza vaccine. TCRdb fed the RT-PCR reads into MiXCR, producing one record per CDR3 protein. Of more than 400,000 distinct CDR3 sequences listed, approximately 9.9% were seen once; the top ten hold about 12%. The source was PBMCs from blood, collected more than 35 days after vaccination. These receptors originate from a man aged 50 to 59 who received an inactivated influenza vaccine.

V usage is TRBV5-1 and J usage is TRBJ2-3; 9 bases align to TRBD2. The germline gives CDR1 SGHRS, CDR2 YFSETQ. The CDR3 has 20 residues. Germline trimming cut 3 bases from V and 0 bases from J; bases unmatched to any gene: 17. The CDR3 loop reads CASSSSALAGLYPSTDTQYF. CDR3 nucleotide sequence: TGCGCCAGCAGCTCATCTGCCCTAGCGGGGCTTTACCCTAGCACAGATACGCAGTATTTT.

The genes are TRBV4-1 and TRBJ2-1, with unresolved D. The CDR3 contains 13 residues. The V and J ends lost 5 bases and 5 bases respectively, with 10 bases between them. Germline V gene lookup returns CDR1 MGHRA and CDR2 YSYEKL. CDR3 in amino acids: CASSAQPNNEQFF. CDR3 bases: TGCGCCAGCAGCGCCCAGCCCAACAATGAGCAGTTCTTC.

In its sample, this clonotype was seen a few times. This chain connects TRBV5-1 to TRBJ2-7; TRBD2 aligns across 8 bases. The J segment lost 3 bases and the V segment lost 0 bases, leaving 5 bases of the junction unmatched. The V gene's germline CDR1 is SGHRS and CDR2 YFSETQ. This CDR3 comprises 15 residues. This chain's CDR3 is CASSLESGGHYEQYF. CDR3 in DNA: TGCGCCAGCAGCTTGGAGAGCGGGGGACACTACGAGCAGTACTTC. The whole variable domain, filled in from reference TRBV5-1 and TRBJ2-7, reads KAGVTQTPRYLIKTRGQQVTLSCSPISGHRSVSWYQQTPGQGLQFLFEYFSETQRNKGNFPGRFSGRQFSNSRSEMNVSTLELGDSALYLCASSLESGGHYEQYFGPGTRLTVT.

V usage is TRBV6-2 or TRBV6-3 and J usage is TRBJ2-4, with 10 bases identical to TRBD1. With V trimmed by 0 bases and J by 3 bases, 17 bases remained unmatched. Germline assignment: CDR1 MNHEY and CDR2 SVGEGT. The CDR3 covers 21 residues. The CDR3 spells CASSYSISFPDRGPDKNIQYF. DNA for the CDR3: TGTGCCAGCAGTTACTCGATTTCTTTTCCCGACAGGGGGCCCGACAAAAACATTCAGTACTTC.

This clonotype has at least ten counts. The J gene is TRBJ1-5, the V gene TRBV20-1, with no clear D. This CDR3 has 16 residues. Per germline, CDR1 DFQATT and CDR2 SNEGSKA (reference sequence). Deletions cut 3 bases from V and 5 bases from J, with 20 bases between. DNA of the CDR3: TGCAGTGCTAGGGGCCCCCTCATTCTTAAGGATCAGCCCCAGCATTTT. Its protein product is CSARGPLILKDQPQHF.

This clonotype was counted ten times or more. The CDR3 nucleotides are TGTGCCAGCAGCCTTAGGGGAGGGAAGAATGAGCAGTTCTTC. It specifies CASSLRGGKNEQFF. The genes are TRBV3-1 and TRBJ2-1; 7 bases are a match to TRBD2. This CDR3 spans 14 amino acids. The junction had 7 bases not matched to a gene; V was cut back by 4 bases and J by 7 bases. The germline V gene has CDR1 LGHDT and CDR2 YNNKEL (reference sequence).

This sequence joins TRBV30 and TRBJ2-5; D is tentatively TRBD1 or TRBD2 (5 bases each). CDR1 and CDR2 from the germline V gene are GTSNPN and SVGIG (reference sequence). The ends were cut back, 4 bases at V and 6 bases at J, with 21 bases in the middle. The CDR3 loop spans 15 amino acids. CDR3 nucleotide sequence: TGTGCCTGGACGCCCCCGGGGACGTGGTGGAAGACCCAGTACTTC. The encoded protein is CAWTPPGTWWKTQYF.

As for this clonotype: This may be a read error: a much more frequent sequence differs by one nucleotide. The J gene is TRBJ2-3, the V gene TRBV5-1, with a possible D match to TRBD1 (6 bases). From germline, CDR1 is SGHRS and CDR2 YFSETQ. This CDR3 has 14 amino acids. The CDR3 coding sequence is TGCGCCAGCAGCCCAGGGACAAACACAGCTACGCAGTATTTT. Translated: CASSPGTNTATQYF.

The chain links TRBV4-1 to TRBJ2-1, with 8 bases that match TRBD2. The V gene's germline CDR1 is MGHRA and CDR2 YSYEKL. V trimming: 6 bases; J trimming: 0 bases; junction bases outside the gene matches: 4. This CDR3 has 15 amino acids. CDR3 sequence: CASRIAGSSYNEQFF. As DNA, the CDR3 is TGCGCCAGCAGAATAGCGGGAAGCTCCTACAATGAGCAGTTCTTC.

This chain links TRBV27 with TRBJ2-7, with D hard to call. Germline loops: CDR1 MNHEY, CDR2 SMNVEV (reference sequence). V shed 1 base and J shed 6 bases, with 10 bases lying between them. There are 13 residues in the CDR3. The chain's CDR3 is CASSLFEESEQYF. CDR3 nucleotides: TGTGCCAGCAGTTTATTTGAGGAGAGCGAGCAGTACTTC.

The sample holds many counts of this clonotype. The chain employs TRBV5-5 and TRBJ1-6; 8 nucleotides line up with TRBD1. Germline V lookup: CDR1 SGHKS, CDR2 YYEKEE (reference sequence). The CDR3 runs to 15 residues. Losses at the gene ends were 3 bases for V and 5 bases for J; bases not matched to a gene: 4. The CDR3 loop is CASSSWDRNNSPLHF. The CDR3 nucleotides read TGTGCCAGCAGCTCGTGGGACAGGAATAATTCACCCCTCCACTTT.

This clonotype has at least ten counts. The chain recombines TRBV12-5 with TRBJ1-1; perhaps TRBD1 as D (5 bases). CDR1 and CDR2 (germline): LGHNT, FRNRAP. With 6 bases removed from V and 11 bases from J, the gap between germline ends came to 16 bases. CDR3 length: 12 amino acids. The CDR3 loop is CASGGDGNWAFF. The CDR3, as DNA: TGTGCTAGTGGGGGGGACGGAAACTGGGCTTTCTTT.

A few counts support this clonotype. V usage is TRBV7-3 and J usage is TRBJ2-7; D unclear. Trimming left V 5 bases short and J 0 bases short, with 11 bases between. Germline V gives CDR1 SGHTA, CDR2 FQGTGA. CDR3 length: 14 amino acids. The DNA for the CDR3 is TGTGCCAGCAGCCCAAACTCGCTCTCCTACGAGCAGTACTTC. Amino acid sequence: CASSPNSLSYEQYF.

The rearrangement uses TRBV20-1 and TRBJ2-2; D gene unclear. Deletions cut 7 bases from V and 4 bases from J, with 19 bases between. The CDR3 is 15 amino acids. CDR1 is DFQATT, CDR2 SNEGSKA, per germline (reference sequence). In DNA form, the CDR3 reads TGCAGTGGCCAGACCGGCGGATTTCCCACCGGGGAGCTGTTTTTT. Translation: CSGQTGGFPTGELFF.

This clonotype occurred many times. V usage is TRBV5-6 and J usage is TRBJ2-3; 9 positions match TRBD1. The germline gives CDR1 SGHDT, CDR2 YYEEEE. Trimming removed 4 bases from V and 1 base from J; junction bases left unmatched: 4. This CDR3 is 15 amino acids long. CDR3 loop: CASSPWTGGTDTQYF. For the CDR3, the DNA is TGTGCCAGCAGCCCCTGGACAGGGGGCACAGATACGCAGTATTTT.

This clonotype was recorded many times. The junction departs from germline at one end; a sequencing error may be responsible. This chain connects TRBV5-1 to TRBJ2-7; 7 positions match TRBD1. CDR3 size: 14 residues. The germline V gene has CDR1 SGHRS and CDR2 YFSETQ. The CDR3 spells CASSPGTASYEQYF. In DNA, the CDR3 is TGTGCCAGCAGCCCCGGGACAGCTTCCTACGAGCAGTACTTC.

This clonotype was recorded a few times. The rearrangement joins TRBV6-6 to TRBJ1-2; D perhaps matches TRBD1 (5 bases). Per germline, CDR1 MNHNY and CDR2 SVGAGI (reference sequence). CDR3 size: 13 residues. Trimming pared 2 bases from V and 3 bases from J, leaving 7 bases between. The CDR3 region is CASSYGAYYGYTF. In nucleotides, the CDR3 is TGTGCCAGCAGTTACGGGGCTTACTATGGCTACACCTTC.

This clonotype was seen more than once but under ten times. V gene TRBV10-3 combines with J gene TRBJ2-5; D gene ambiguous. The CDR3 spans 17 residues. Germline CDR1 and CDR2: ENHRY and SYGVKD. Trimming took off 2 bases at V and 4 bases at J, with 20 bases between the two ends. CDR3 sequence (DNA): TGTGCCATCAGTGAGCCGAATTCGCCCCGAATGGGAGAGACCCAGTACTTC. Its protein product is CAISEPNSPRMGETQYF.